The entry below describes one T cell receptor (beta chain). Its target is unknown. PCR or immunohistochemistry showed mismatch repair deficiency in every enrolled patient. A few pembrolizumab responders had their TCRs sequenced. Trimming shortened V by 4 bases and J by 3 bases, and 15 bases separated the two germline ends. From germline, CDR1 is MDHEN and CDR2 SYDVKM. The CDR3 has 15 amino acids. TCRdb's copy holds only in-frame clones and misses some; the assay was immunoSEQ multiplex PCR. The data contain 75,000 to 85,000 clones, about 84% of them singletons. The data stem from a study of PD-1 blockade in mismatch repair-deficient tumors. Study at large: Patients had eleven to twelve mismatch repair-deficient cancer types and were previously treated and progressing.

Whole-study results and caveats: Rapid post-treatment expansion, then contraction, generally preceding radiologic response, marked tumor-resident clones.

The sample was peripheral blood, taken 12 weeks after starting pembrolizumab. This rearrangement joins TRBV28 to TRBJ2-5; D is undetermined. The source is an adult with mismatch repair-deficient cancer. The CDR3 DNA reads as TGTGCCAGCAGTTATTACGTCGGGCCCGAAGAGACCCAGTACTTC. Its protein is CASSYYVGPEETQYF.